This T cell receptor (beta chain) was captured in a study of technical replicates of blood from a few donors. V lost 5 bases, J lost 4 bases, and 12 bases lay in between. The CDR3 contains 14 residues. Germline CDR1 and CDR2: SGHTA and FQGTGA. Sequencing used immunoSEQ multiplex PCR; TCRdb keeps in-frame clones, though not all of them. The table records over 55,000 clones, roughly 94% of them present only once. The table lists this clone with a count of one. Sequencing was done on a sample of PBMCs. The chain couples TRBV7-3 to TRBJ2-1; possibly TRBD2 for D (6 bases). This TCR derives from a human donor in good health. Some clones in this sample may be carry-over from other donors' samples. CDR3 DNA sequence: TGTGCCAGCAGCCCCCAGGGACTGTACAATGAGCAGTTCTTC. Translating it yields CASSPQGLYNEQFF.